The 22 T cell receptor beta chains below were found in one sample sequenced in a study of blood T cell repertoires in COVID-19 (TCRdb year 2020). The library was produced with the immunoSEQ multiplex PCR assay. TCRdb limited this immuneACCESS table to in-frame rearrangements with V and J called. A share of clones is missing; checked studies link under half to unresolved V genes, and the rest is unexplained. The sample profile shows some 150,000 clones; about nine tenths of them were found once. The ten biggest clones cover 4% to 5% of the sample. Material: peripheral blood. The receptors originated from a woman in her sixties with active or convalescent COVID-19.

V is TRBV4-3 and J is TRBJ2-3; D is perhaps TRBD1 (6 bases). The V gene lost 0 bases and the J gene lost 2 bases, with 21 bases spanning the gap. The CDR3 is 19 residues long. Per the germline V gene, CDR1 is LGHNA and CDR2 is YSLEER. In DNA form, the CDR3 reads TGCGCCAGCAGCCAAGATTACCTCCCCGGACAGCCGGACACAGATACGCAGTATTTT. Amino acid sequence: CASSQDYLPGQPDTDTQYF.

The rearrangement links TRBV21-1 to TRBJ2-7; TRBD2 is the table's D call and was not checked against the DNA. TRBV21-1 has pseudogene status. The CDR3 sequence is 16 residues long. The CDR3: CASSKPPPRGSYEQYF. The CDR3 coding sequence is TGTGCCAGCAGCAAACCCCCTCCCCGGGGCTCCTACGAGCAGTACTTC.

CDR3 DNA sequence: TGTGCCAGCAGGGGCAGCTTAAACTATGGCTACACCTTC. As protein: CASRGSLNYGYTF. The chain recombines TRBV2 with TRBJ1-2; no definite D call. CDR3 size: 13 residues. The germline V gene has CDR1 SNHLY and CDR2 FYNNEI. Trimming stripped 6 bases from V and 2 bases from J, with 10 bases between.

The rearrangement links TRBV5-1 to TRBJ1-3, with 11 bases matching TRBD1. The V gene end was trimmed by 4 bases and the J gene end by 10 bases; junction bases not matched to a gene: 7. The CDR3 consists of 14 residues. The germline V gene encodes CDR1 SGHRS and CDR2 YFSETQ. The CDR3 nucleotides read TGCGCCAGCAGCCCTGGGACAGGGGGGAAGACCATATATTTT. Translated: CASSPGTGGKTIYF.

The V and J genes are TRBV5-1 and TRBJ2-5, with D possibly matching TRBD2 (6 bases). Trimming cost V 9 bases and J 3 bases, with 18 bases left between them. Germline loops: CDR1 SGHRS, CDR2 YFSETQ. This CDR3 has 14 amino acids. The chain's CDR3 is CATATGTQKETQYF. CDR3 nucleotides: TGCGCCACGGCGACCGGGACTCAAAAAGAGACCCAGTACTTC. Based on the CDR3 plus reference TRBV5-1 and TRBJ2-5, the full variable domain is KAGVTQTPRYLIKTRGQQVTLSCSPISGHRSVSWYQQTPGQGLQFLFEYFSETQRNKGNFPGRFSGRQFSNSRSEMNVSTLELGDSALYLCATATGTQKETQYFGPGTRLLVL.

The chain employs TRBV7-8 and TRBJ2-3, with 9 bases matching TRBD2. CDR1 is SGHVS, CDR2 FQNEAQ, per germline. J gave up 1 base and V 1 base, and 9 bases lay outside the gene matches. CDR3 length: 18 residues. The CDR3 protein is CASSLVAGGPGGTDTQYF. The CDR3 coding sequence is TGTGCCAGCAGCTTAGTTGCGGGGGGGCCCGGGGGCACAGATACGCAGTATTTT. Using reference TRBV7-8 and TRBJ2-3 for the parts outside the CDR3, the full variable domain is GAGVSQSPRYKVAKRGQDVALRCDPISGHVSLFWYQQALGQGPEFLTYFQNEAQLDKSGLPSDRFFAERPEGSVSTLKIQRTQQEDSAVYLCASSLVAGGPGGTDTQYFGPGTRLTVL.

The chain combines TRBV9 with TRBJ2-7; tentative D call: TRBD2 (7 bases). With 5 bases removed from V and 3 bases from J, the gap between germline ends came to 18 bases. Germline-derived CDR1 and CDR2 are SGDLS and YYNGEE. CDR3 length: 15 amino acids. CDR3 bases: TGTGCCAGCAGTCATGATGCGGGGGCCCACTACGAGCAGTACTTC. Translating gives CASSHDAGAHYEQYF. The complete variable domain, with remaining parts taken from reference TRBV9 and TRBJ2-7, reads DSGVTQTPKHLITATGQRVTLRCSPRSGDLSVYWYQQSLDQGLQFLIQYYNGEERAKGNILERFSAQQFPDLHSELNLSSLELGDSALYFCASSHDAGAHYEQYFGPGTRLTVT.

This chain uses TRBV5-6 with TRBJ1-2; TRBD1 matches 11 bases. CDR1 SGHDT and CDR2 YYEEEE come from the germline V gene. V shed 4 bases and J 6 bases; nucleotides not matched to a gene: 8. The CDR3 runs 15 residues. CDR3 sequence reads: CASSPRGTGGNGYTF. DNA for the CDR3: TGTGCCAGCAGCCCGAGAGGGACAGGGGGTAATGGCTACACCTTC.

This clone was seen more than once but under ten times. The V and J genes are TRBV9 and TRBJ1-2, with D unclear. V shed 3 bases and J shed 1 base, with 7 bases lying between them. Germline V gene data show CDR1 as SGDLS and CDR2 as YYNGEE. CDR3 length: 13 amino acids. In DNA, the CDR3 is TGTGCCAGCAGCGCGAGAGATAACTATGGCTACACCTTC. Amino acids: CASSARDNYGYTF.

This clone showed up just once. This chain uses TRBV19 with TRBJ1-5, with TRBD1 identical over 7 bases. The V gene's germline CDR1 is LNHDA and CDR2 SQIVND (reference sequence). This CDR3 is built from 17 residues. The V segment lost 2 bases and the J segment 9 bases; nucleotides outside the gene matches: 16. The CDR3 sequence: CASSILRDRGFGGPQHF. DNA for the CDR3: TGTGCCAGTAGTATACTCCGGGACAGAGGCTTCGGGGGGCCCCAGCATTTT.

This chain uses TRBV15 with TRBJ1-4; TRBD1 matches at 8 bases. V dropped 3 bases and J dropped 7; count of bases not matched to a gene: 1. There are 13 residues in the CDR3. The germline V gene encodes CDR1 LNHNV and CDR2 YYDKDF (reference sequence). The CDR3 DNA follows: TGTGCCACCAGCAGGGGGACAGGTGAAAAACTGTTTTTT. It translates to CATSRGTGEKLFF.

The rearrangement uses TRBV11-2 and TRBJ2-7; D possibly corresponds to TRBD2 (5 bases). In germline, CDR1 is SGHAT, CDR2 FQNNGV. V gave up 1 base and J gave up 2 bases, with 9 bases separating them. The CDR3 is 14 amino acids. DNA for the CDR3: TGTGCCAGCAGCTTAGCGGACTCGACCTACGAGCAGTACTTC. Translating gives CASSLADSTYEQYF.

The chain combines TRBV13 with TRBJ2-7, with 10 positions matching TRBD1. The germline V gene has CDR1 PRHDT and CDR2 FYEKMQ (reference sequence). The CDR3 loop spans 14 amino acids. With V trimmed by 5 bases and J by 5 bases, 6 bases remained unmatched. Here the CDR3 DNA reads TGTGCCAGCAGCAAGGGACAGGGGAGCAACGAGCAGTACTTC. Amino acid sequence: CASSKGQGSNEQYF.

The chain joins TRBV6-2 or TRBV6-3 to TRBJ2-3; D uncertain. V was cut by 7 bases and J by 0 bases, with 14 bases left in between. Germline CDR1 and CDR2: MNHEY and SVGEGT. CDR3 length: 15 residues. The CDR3 here is CASTPLASSTDTQYF. CDR3 nucleotides: TGTGCCAGCACCCCGTTGGCCTCTAGCACAGATACGCAGTATTTT.

The rearrangement joins TRBV6-2 or TRBV6-3 to TRBJ2-3, with TRBD1 identical over 8 bases. The junction had 7 bases not matched to a gene; V was cut back by 5 bases and J by 6 bases. CDR3 length: 14 residues. Germline loops: CDR1 MNHEY, CDR2 SVGEGT. The CDR3 loop reads CASSDQGAEDTQYF. The CDR3 DNA sequence: TGTGCCAGCAGTGACCAGGGGGCAGAGGATACGCAGTATTTT.

The rearrangement uses TRBV7-9 and TRBJ1-1, with D possibly being TRBD1 (5 bases). With 0 bases removed from V and 0 bases from J, the gap between germline ends came to 11 bases. The CDR3 is made up of 16 amino acids. The germline gives CDR1 SEHNR, CDR2 FQNEAQ (reference sequence). In DNA, the CDR3 is TGTGCCAGCAGCTTAGCGGGTGCAGGGCTGAACACTGAAGCTTTCTTT. Translated: CASSLAGAGLNTEAFF.

The chain recombines TRBV18 with TRBJ2-3; D is perhaps TRBD2 (6 bases). Trimming removed 3 bases at V and 1 base at J, with 8 bases between. Germline CDR1 KGHSH, CDR2 LQKENI. This CDR3 contains 14 residues. The CDR3 is CASSPTGGTDTQYF. CDR3 coding DNA: TGTGCCAGCTCACCCACGGGGGGCACAGATACGCAGTATTTT.

This chain joins TRBV25-1 and TRBJ2-1, with 7 bases aligning to TRBD1. The CDR3 covers 14 residues. Germline CDR1 and CDR2: MGHDK and SYGVNS. Trimming cost V 3 bases and J 12 bases; bases outside gene matches: 11. The CDR3 DNA is TGTGCCAGCAGTGAGCTCACACAGGGGCGCAGGCAGTTCTTC. It translates to CASSELTQGRRQFF.

This chain uses TRBV2 with TRBJ1-4; TRBD1 is a possible D gene (6 bases). Trimming removed 6 bases at V and 8 bases at J, with 16 bases between. This CDR3 is 14 amino acids long. In germline, CDR1 is SNHLY, CDR2 FYNNEI. Here the CDR3 reads CASRDTGYGEKLFF. The DNA for the CDR3 is TGTGCCAGCAGGGACACAGGGTACGGGGAAAAACTGTTTTTT.

The chain carries TRBV7-2 and TRBJ2-7, with no clear D. There are 13 residues in the CDR3. The V end lost 7 bases, the J end lost 3 bases, and 13 bases lay between the germline ends. Germline V gives CDR1 SGHTA, CDR2 FQGNSA. This chain's CDR3 is CASMGPGRYEQYF. The CDR3 DNA is TGTGCCAGCATGGGCCCCGGCCGCTACGAGCAGTACTTC.

This clone was counted between two and nine times. The V and J genes are TRBV11-2 and TRBJ2-5, with 8 nucleotides matching TRBD2. Germline loops: CDR1 SGHAT, CDR2 FQNNGV. The CDR3 has 14 residues. The trim removed 5 bases at V and 4 bases at J, leaving 6 bases unmatched. Here the CDR3 reads CASSRVSGGETQYF. The CDR3 DNA reads TGTGCCAGCAGCCGAGTCAGCGGGGGAGAGACCCAGTACTTC.

J is TRBJ2-7 and V is TRBV27; 12 bases agree with TRBD2. The CDR3 totals 15 residues. CDR1 MNHEY and CDR2 SMNVEV come from the germline V gene (reference sequence). Trimming cost V 5 bases and J 7 bases; bases outside gene matches: 9. CDR3 region: CASSDLAGGPREQYF. CDR3 nucleotide sequence: TGTGCCAGCAGTGACCTAGCGGGGGGGCCTAGGGAGCAGTACTTC.